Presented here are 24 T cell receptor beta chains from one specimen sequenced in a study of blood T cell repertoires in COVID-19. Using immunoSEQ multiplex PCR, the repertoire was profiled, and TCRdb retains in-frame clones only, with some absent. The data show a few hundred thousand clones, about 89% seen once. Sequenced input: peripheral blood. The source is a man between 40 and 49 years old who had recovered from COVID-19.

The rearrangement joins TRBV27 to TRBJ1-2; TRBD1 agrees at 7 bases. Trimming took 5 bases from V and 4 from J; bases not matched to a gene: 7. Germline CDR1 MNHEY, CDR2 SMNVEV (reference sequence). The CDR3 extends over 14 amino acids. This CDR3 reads CASSIRAGGYGYTF. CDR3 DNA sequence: TGTGCCAGCAGTATCCGGGCAGGGGGCTATGGCTACACCTTC.

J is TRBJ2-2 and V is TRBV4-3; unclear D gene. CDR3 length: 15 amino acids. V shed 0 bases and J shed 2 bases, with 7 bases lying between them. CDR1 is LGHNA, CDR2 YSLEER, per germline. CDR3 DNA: TGCGCCAGCAGCCAAGAAGCCCTAAACACCGGGGAGCTGTTTTTT. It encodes CASSQEALNTGELFF.

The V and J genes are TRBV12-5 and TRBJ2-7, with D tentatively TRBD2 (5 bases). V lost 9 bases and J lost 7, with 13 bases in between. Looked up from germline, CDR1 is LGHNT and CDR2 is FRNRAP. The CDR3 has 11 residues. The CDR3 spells CASWEREEQYF. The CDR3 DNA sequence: TGTGCTAGCTGGGAAAGGGAGGAGCAGTACTTC.

The CDR3 reads CASSTPEGSHISTDTQYF. Written as DNA, the CDR3 is TGTGCCAGTAGTACCCCCGAGGGCTCCCATATTAGCACAGATACGCAGTATTTT. This chain joins TRBV19 and TRBJ2-3; tentatively, D is TRBD2 (5 bases). Trimming pared 4 bases from V and 0 bases from J, leaving 20 bases between. CDR3 length: 18 amino acids. Germline V gene lookup returns CDR1 LNHDA and CDR2 SQIVND (reference sequence).

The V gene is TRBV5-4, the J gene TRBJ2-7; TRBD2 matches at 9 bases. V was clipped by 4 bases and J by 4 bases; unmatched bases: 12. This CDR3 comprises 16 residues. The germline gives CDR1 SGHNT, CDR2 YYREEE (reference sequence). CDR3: CASSPTGGLASYEQYF. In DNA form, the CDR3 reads TGTGCCAGCAGCCCCACCGGTGGACTAGCGAGTTACGAGCAGTACTTC.

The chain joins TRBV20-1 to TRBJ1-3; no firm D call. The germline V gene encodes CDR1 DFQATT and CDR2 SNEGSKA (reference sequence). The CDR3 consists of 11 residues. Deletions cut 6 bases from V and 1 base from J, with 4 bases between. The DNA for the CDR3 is TGCAGTGCCCCTTCTGGAAACACCATATATTTT. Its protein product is CSAPSGNTIYF.

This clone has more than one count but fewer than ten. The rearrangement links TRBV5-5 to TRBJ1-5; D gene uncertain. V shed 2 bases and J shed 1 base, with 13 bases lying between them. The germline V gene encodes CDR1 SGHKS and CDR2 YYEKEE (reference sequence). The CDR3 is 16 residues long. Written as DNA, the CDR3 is TGTGCCAGCAGCTTCGTCGGAGGTCCGAGCAATCAGCCCCAGCATTTT. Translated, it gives CASSFVGGPSNQPQHF.

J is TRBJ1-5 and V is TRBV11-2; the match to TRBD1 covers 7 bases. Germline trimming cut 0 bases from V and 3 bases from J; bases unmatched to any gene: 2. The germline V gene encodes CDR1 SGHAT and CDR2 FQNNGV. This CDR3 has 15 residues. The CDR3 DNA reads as TGTGCCAGCAGCTTAGAAGGGGGCTACAATCAGCCCCAGCATTTT. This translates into CASSLEGGYNQPQHF. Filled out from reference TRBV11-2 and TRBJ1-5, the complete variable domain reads EAGVAQSPRYKIIEKRQSVAFWCNPISGHATLYWYQQILGQGPKLLIQFQNNGVVDDSQLPKDRFSAERLKGVDSTLKIQPAKLEDSAVYLCASSLEGGYNQPQHFGDGTRLSIL.

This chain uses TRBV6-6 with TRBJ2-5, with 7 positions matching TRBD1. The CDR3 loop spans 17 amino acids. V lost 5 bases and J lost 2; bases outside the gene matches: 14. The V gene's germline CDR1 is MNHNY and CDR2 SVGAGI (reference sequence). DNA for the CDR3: TGTGCCAGCAGTCGCCGATCAACCCCGGGACAGCAAGAGACCCAGTACTTC. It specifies CASSRRSTPGQQETQYF.

The CDR3 bases are TGTGCCAGCAGCCAAGGGGGACAGGGGTGGGAAAAACTGTTTTTT. Translating it yields CASSQGGQGWEKLFF. This chain joins TRBV7-2 and TRBJ1-4; 10 positions match TRBD1. V shed 5 bases, J shed 8 bases, and the junction held 8 bases outside the gene matches. The CDR3 covers 15 residues. The germline gives CDR1 SGHTA, CDR2 FQGNSA.

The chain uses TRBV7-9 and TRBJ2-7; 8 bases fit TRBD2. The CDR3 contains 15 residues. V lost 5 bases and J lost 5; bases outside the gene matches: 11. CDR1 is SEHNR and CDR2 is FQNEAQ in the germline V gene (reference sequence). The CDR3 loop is CASSLGTREVNEQYF. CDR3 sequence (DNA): TGTGCCAGCAGCCTCGGGACTAGAGAAGTCAACGAGCAGTACTTC.

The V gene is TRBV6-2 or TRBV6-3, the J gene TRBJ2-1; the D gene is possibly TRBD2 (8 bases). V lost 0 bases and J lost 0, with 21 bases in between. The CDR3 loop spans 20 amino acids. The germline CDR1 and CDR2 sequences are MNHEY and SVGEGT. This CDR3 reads CASSYSIRGLAGSSYNEQFF. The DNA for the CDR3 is TGTGCCAGCAGTTACTCGATAAGGGGGCTAGCGGGCAGCTCCTACAATGAGCAGTTCTTC.

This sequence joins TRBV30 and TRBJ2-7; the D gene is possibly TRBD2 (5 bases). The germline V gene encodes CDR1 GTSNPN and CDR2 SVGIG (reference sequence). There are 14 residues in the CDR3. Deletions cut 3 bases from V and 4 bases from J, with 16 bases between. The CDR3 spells CAWRGALVLYEQYF. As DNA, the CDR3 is TGTGCCTGGAGAGGTGCACTAGTCCTTTACGAGCAGTACTTC.

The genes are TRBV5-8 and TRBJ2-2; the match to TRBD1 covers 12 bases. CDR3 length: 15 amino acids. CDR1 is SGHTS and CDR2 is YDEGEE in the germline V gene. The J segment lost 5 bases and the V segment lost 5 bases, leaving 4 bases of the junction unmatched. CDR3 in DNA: TGTGCCAGCAGGGGGACAGGGGGCGCGACCGGGGAGCTGTTTTTT. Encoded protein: CASRGTGGATGELFF.

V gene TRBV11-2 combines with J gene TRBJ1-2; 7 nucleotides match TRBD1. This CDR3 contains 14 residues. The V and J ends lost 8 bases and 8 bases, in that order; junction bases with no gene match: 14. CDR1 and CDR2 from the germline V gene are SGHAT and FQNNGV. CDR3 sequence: CASSPEGGFGGYTF. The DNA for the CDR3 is TGTGCCAGCTCACCCGAAGGGGGCTTCGGGGGCTACACCTTC.

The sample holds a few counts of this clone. The CDR3 DNA reads as TGCGCCAGCAGCTCCAGGGTTTACGGCGGCTACACCTTC. Protein sequence: CASSSRVYGGYTF. The rearrangement uses TRBV4-1 and TRBJ1-2, with a weak D call TRBD1 (5 bases). From germline, CDR1 is MGHRA and CDR2 YSYEKL. Trimming stripped 5 bases from V and 8 bases from J, with 15 bases between. The length of the CDR3 is 13 residues.

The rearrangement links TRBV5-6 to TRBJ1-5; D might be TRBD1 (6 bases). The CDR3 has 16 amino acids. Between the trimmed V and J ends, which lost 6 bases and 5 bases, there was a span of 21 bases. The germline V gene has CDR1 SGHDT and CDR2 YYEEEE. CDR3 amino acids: CASTLSGVALHQPQHF. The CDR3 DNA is TGTGCCAGCACCCTATCAGGGGTGGCCCTACATCAGCCCCAGCATTTT.

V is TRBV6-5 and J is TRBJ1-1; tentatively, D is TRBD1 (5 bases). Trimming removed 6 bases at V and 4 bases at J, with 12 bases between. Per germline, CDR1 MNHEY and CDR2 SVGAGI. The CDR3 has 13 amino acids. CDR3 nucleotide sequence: TGTGCCAGCAGCCACCGGGGGATCACTGAAGCTTTCTTT. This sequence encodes CASSHRGITEAFF.

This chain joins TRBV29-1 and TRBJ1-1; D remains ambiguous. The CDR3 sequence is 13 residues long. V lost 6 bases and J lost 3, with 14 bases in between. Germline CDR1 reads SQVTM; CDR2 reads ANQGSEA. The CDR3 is CSVHGRVHTEAFF. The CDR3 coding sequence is TGCAGCGTCCATGGGCGGGTTCACACTGAAGCTTTCTTT.

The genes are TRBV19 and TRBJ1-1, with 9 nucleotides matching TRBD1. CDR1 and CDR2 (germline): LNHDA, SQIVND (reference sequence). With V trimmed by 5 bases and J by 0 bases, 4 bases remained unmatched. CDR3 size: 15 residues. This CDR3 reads CASSPGTGMNTEAFF. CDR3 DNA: TGTGCCAGTAGTCCAGGGACAGGGATGAACACTGAAGCTTTCTTT.

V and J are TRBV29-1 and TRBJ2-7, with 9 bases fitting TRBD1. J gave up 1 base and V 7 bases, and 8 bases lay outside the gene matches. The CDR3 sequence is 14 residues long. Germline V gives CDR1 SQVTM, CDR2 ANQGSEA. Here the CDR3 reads CSAIPGQGSYEQYF. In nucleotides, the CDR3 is TGCAGCGCTATACCGGGACAGGGATCCTACGAGCAGTACTTC.

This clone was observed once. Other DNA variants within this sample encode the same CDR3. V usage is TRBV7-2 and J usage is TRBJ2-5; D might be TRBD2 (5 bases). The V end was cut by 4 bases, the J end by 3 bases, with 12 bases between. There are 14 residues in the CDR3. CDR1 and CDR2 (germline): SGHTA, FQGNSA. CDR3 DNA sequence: TGTGCCAGCAGCTCCCGGACTGGCGAAGAGACCCAGTACTTC. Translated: CASSSRTGEETQYF. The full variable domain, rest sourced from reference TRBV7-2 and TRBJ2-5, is GAGVSQSPSNKVTEKGKDVELRCDPISGHTALYWYRQSLGQGLEFLIYFQGNSAPDKSGLPSDRFSAERTGGSVSTLTIQRTQQEDSAVYLCASSSRTGEETQYFGPGTRLLVL.

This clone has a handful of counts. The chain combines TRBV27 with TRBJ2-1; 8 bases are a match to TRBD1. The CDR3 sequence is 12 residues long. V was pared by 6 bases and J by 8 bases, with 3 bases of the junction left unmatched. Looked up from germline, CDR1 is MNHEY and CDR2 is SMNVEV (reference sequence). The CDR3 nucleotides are TGTGCCAGCAGATTGACAGGGGATGAGCAGTTCTTC. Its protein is CASRLTGDEQFF.

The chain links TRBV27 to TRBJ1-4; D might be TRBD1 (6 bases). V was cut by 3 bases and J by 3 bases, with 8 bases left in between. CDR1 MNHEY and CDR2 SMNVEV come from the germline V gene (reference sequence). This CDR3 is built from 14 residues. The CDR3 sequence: CASSFSGANEKLFF. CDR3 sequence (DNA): TGTGCCAGCAGTTTTTCAGGGGCTAATGAAAAACTGTTTTTT.